Listed below are T cell receptor beta chains from one sample, sequenced in a study of blood T cells in healthy people across ages. TCRdb recomputed calls from the 5' RACE reads with MiXCR, one row per CDR3 protein. The table records hundreds of thousands of distinct CDR3 sequences, just over 55% of them present only once. Sequenced input: blood. These receptors all come from a middle-aged man in good health. CDR3s include the opening cysteine and the closing phenylalanine or tryptophan. D genes are given only for firm matches. Expanded clones are given a class, and other clones once, few, many or no size at all.

D | size | J | V | CDR3 | DNA
. | . | TRBJ1-1 | TRBV10-3 | CAISDRENTEAFF | TGTGCCATCAGTGACAGGGAGAACACTGAAGCTTTCTTT
. | . | TRBJ1-5 | TRBV27 | CASSLRQSHQPQHF | TGTGCCAGCAGTTTGCGGCAGAGCCATCAGCCCCAGCATTTT
. | few | TRBJ2-4 | TRBV20-1 | CSARSPTAGTDFKYF | TGCAGTGCTAGATCCCCAACCGCGGGGACAGACTTTAAGTACTTC
TRBD2 | once | TRBJ2-3 | TRBV29-1 | CSAPTSGGNTDTQYF | TGCAGCGCCCCGACTAGCGGGGGGAACACAGATACGCAGTATTTT
. | . | TRBJ2-5 | TRBV20-1 | CSVYRRNNQETQYF | TGCAGTGTCTATCGGAGGAATAACCAAGAGACCCAGTACTTC
. | . | TRBJ1-1 | TRBV6-2/TRBV6-3 | CASSYPPGGNTEAFF | TGTGCCAGCAGTTACCCTCCGGGTGGAAACACTGAAGCTTTCTTT
. | . | TRBJ2-3 | TRBV15 | CATSRRGSTDTQYF | TGTGCCACCAGCAGGCGGGGTAGCACAGATACGCAGTATTTT
. | few | TRBJ1-2 | TRBV20-1 | CSARVGDRIHGYTF | TGCAGTGCTAGAGTGGGAGACCGAATCCATGGCTACACCTTC
TRBD2 | . | TRBJ2-7 | TRBV7-9 | CASSRLGTSGSYEQYF | TGTGCCAGCAGCCGCTTAGGGACTAGCGGCTCCTACGAGCAGTACTTC
. | few | TRBJ2-7 | TRBV4-3 | CASSPGRQYYEQYF | TGCGCCAGCAGCCCGGGTCGGCAGTACTACGAGCAGTACTTC
TRBD2 | few | TRBJ2-1 | TRBV4-2 | CASSPGLAGGWANEQFF | TGTGCCAGCAGCCCAGGACTAGCGGGAGGGTGGGCCAATGAGCAGTTCTTC
. | few | TRBJ2-7 | TRBV6-1 | CASAEEGNYEQYF | TGTGCCAGCGCCGAAGAGGGCAACTACGAGCAGTACTTC
TRBD2 | few | TRBJ2-1 | TRBV7-2 | CASSLAGTSGANEQFF | TGTGCCAGCAGCTTAGCAGGGACTAGCGGGGCCAATGAGCAGTTCTTC
TRBD2 | . | TRBJ2-3 | TRBV20-1 | CSASPRAGAGRRATDTQYF | TGCAGTGCTAGCCCTAGGGCGGGAGCAGGACGGCGCGCTACAGATACGCAGTATTTT
. | . | TRBJ2-2 | TRBV20-1 | CSAVTGSGELFF | TGCAGTGCCGTTACAGGATCGGGGGAGCTGTTTTTT